Listed below are T cell receptor beta chains from one sample, sequenced in a study of blood T cell repertoires in COVID-19. The protocol was immunoSEQ multiplex PCR, while the TCRdb copy is restricted to in-frame clones and leaves out a portion. Of about 80,000 clones in the sample, around 81% are singletons; the top ten hold 9%. Sample: peripheral blood. The receptor set was obtained from a human donor in a cohort sampled during active COVID-19. CDR3s include the opening cysteine and the closing phenylalanine or tryptophan. D genes are given only for firm matches. For some rows the clone size is stated as once, few or many, or as a class when expanded; others skip it.

clone size	D gene	J gene	V gene	CDR3 protein	CDR3 DNA
once	.	TRBJ2-3	TRBV2	CASRSRDSRTDTQYF	TGTGCCAGCAGGTCACGGGACTCTCGCACAGATACGCAGTATTTT
.	TRBD1	TRBJ2-7	TRBV5-5	CASSRTQGAVYEQYF	TGTGCCAGCAGCAGAACACAGGGGGCTGTCTACGAGCAGTACTTC
.	TRBD2	TRBJ2-3	TRBV28	CASSLASGGTTDTQYF	TGTGCCAGCAGTTTGGCTAGCGGGGGGACTACAGATACGCAGTATTTT
once	TRBD1	TRBJ2-1	TRBV27	CASSPLPLGTGLIDEQFF	TGTGCCAGCAGTCCTCTCCCGCTGGGGACAGGGCTAATAGATGAGCAGTTCTTC
.	TRBD2	TRBJ2-2	TRBV13	CASSRGVAGGGTGELFF	TGTGCCAGCAGCCGAGGGGTAGCGGGAGGTGGAACCGGGGAGCTGTTTTTT
.	.	TRBJ1-2	TRBV14	CASSPLLGARSAYNYGYTF	TGTGCCAGCAGCCCTCTCCTGGGGGCAAGATCGGCCTATAACTATGGCTACACCTTC
.	TRBD2	TRBJ2-2	TRBV4-1	CASSQEWTSRGRELFF	TGCGCCAGCAGCCAGGAATGGACTAGCCGGGGCCGGGAGCTGTTTTTT
.	TRBD2	TRBJ2-1	TRBV27	CASNSGLAGRPYNEQFF	TGTGCCAGCAATTCGGGACTAGCGGGTAGACCCTACAATGAGCAGTTCTTC
.	.	TRBJ1-2	TRBV6-6	CASSPANYGYTF	TGTGCCAGCAGCCCAGCTAACTATGGCTACACCTTC
.	.	TRBJ2-1	TRBV7-9	CASSSTSLRSYNEQFF	TGTGCCAGCAGCTCGACTAGTCTTCGCTCCTACAATGAGCAGTTCTTC
.	.	TRBJ1-2	TRBV28	CASSLMAAPAGYTF	TGTGCCAGCAGTTTAATGGCAGCCCCAGCGGGCTACACCTTC
few	TRBD1	TRBJ1-2	TRBV18	CASSPKTGVYGYTF	TGTGCCAGCTCACCAAAGACAGGGGTCTATGGCTACACCTTC
.	TRBD2	TRBJ2-7	TRBV5-5	CASSLEDSGALYEQYF	TGTGCCAGCAGCTTGGAGGATAGCGGGGCCCTCTACGAGCAGTACTTC
once	.	TRBJ1-2	TRBV7-8	CASSLGGNYGYTF	TGTGCCAGCAGCTTAGGAGGGAACTATGGCTACACCTTC
.	.	TRBJ1-1	TRBV9	CASSVVPSGTEAFF	TGTGCCAGCAGCGTAGTGCCGTCGGGCACTGAAGCTTTCTTT
.	TRBD1	TRBJ2-2	TRBV5-4	CASSELQGAWAGELFF	TGTGCCAGCAGCGAGTTACAGGGGGCCTGGGCCGGGGAGCTGTTTTTT
.	TRBD2	TRBJ2-4	TRBV4-2	CASSQRGTSGPRGKNIQYF	TGTGCCAGCAGCCAAAGGGGGACTAGCGGGCCCCGGGGCAAAAACATTCAGTACTTC
few	.	TRBJ1-5	TRBV19	CASSGQGRLGNQPQHF	TGTGCCAGTAGCGGGCAGGGGCGGCTAGGCAATCAGCCCCAGCATTTT
.	TRBD2	TRBJ2-1	TRBV15	CATSRGTSGRALSNEQFF	TGTGCCACCAGCAGAGGGACTAGCGGGAGGGCCCTCAGCAATGAGCAGTTCTTC
few	TRBD1	TRBJ1-5	TRBV29-1	CSVIGTGGEQPQHF	TGCAGCGTTATCGGGACAGGGGGAGAACAGCCCCAGCATTTT
.	.	TRBJ2-7	TRBV7-8	CASSLDGTSYEQYF	TGTGCCAGCAGCCTCGATGGGACTTCCTACGAGCAGTACTTC
.	.	TRBJ1-3	TRBV30	CAWSVEGGVNTIYF	TGTGCCTGGAGTGTCGAGGGCGGGGTAAACACCATATATTTT
.	.	TRBJ1-6	TRBV19	CASSVRGEDSPLHF	TGTGCCAGTAGTGTCAGGGGTGAGGATTCACCCCTCCACTTT
.	.	TRBJ1-1	TRBV11-2	CASSLVGSGWDTEAFF	TGTGCCAGCAGCTTAGTAGGCAGCGGATGGGACACTGAAGCTTTCTTT
.	TRBD2	TRBJ2-7	TRBV7-9	CASSFSGGVEQYF	TGTGCCAGCAGTTTCAGCGGGGGGGTCGAGCAGTACTTC
few	.	TRBJ1-2	TRBV28	CASFINYGYTF	TGTGCCAGCTTCATTAACTATGGCTACACCTTC
.	TRBD2	TRBJ2-5	TRBV7-2	CASSSYSGAAETQYF	TGTGCCAGCAGCTCATATAGCGGGGCGGCAGAGACCCAGTACTTC
.	TRBD2	TRBJ2-7	TRBV6-5	CASRPGTSGLYEQYF	TGTGCCAGCAGGCCAGGGACTAGCGGTCTCTACGAGCAGTACTTC
once	.	TRBJ2-3	TRBV5-4	CANSSRGPSTDTQYF	TGTGCCAACAGCTCAAGAGGGCCTAGCACAGATACGCAGTATTTT
.	.	TRBJ1-5	TRBV29-1	CSAGRGSNQPQHF	TGCAGCGCCGGGAGGGGGTCCAATCAGCCCCAGCATTTT
.	TRBD2	TRBJ2-3	TRBV28	CASSPNPGLGTDTQYF	TGTGCCAGCAGTCCTAATCCGGGACTAGGGACAGATACGCAGTATTTT
.	TRBD1	TRBJ2-7	TRBV11-3	CASSLVQGGEQYF	TGTGCCAGCAGCTTAGTACAGGGGGGAGAGCAGTACTTC
.	.	TRBJ1-6	TRBV2	CASRTDSNSPLHF	TGTGCCAGCAGGACAGACTCGAATTCACCCCTCCACTTT
.	.	TRBJ1-4	TRBV9	CASSVVGRAGEKLFF	TGTGCCAGCAGCGTAGTGGGCAGGGCAGGGGAAAAACTGTTTTTT
.	TRBD2	TRBJ2-7	TRBV11-3	CASSLAGAAEQYF	TGTGCCAGCAGCCTAGCGGGAGCGGCGGAGCAGTACTTC
.	.	TRBJ1-2	TRBV11-2	CASSPIQGRHGYTF	TGTGCCAGCAGCCCGATCCAAGGGAGGCACGGCTACACCTTC
.	.	TRBJ1-1	TRBV5-1	CASSLEPGITEAFF	TGCGCCAGCAGCTTGGAACCAGGTATCACTGAAGCTTTCTTT
.	TRBD1	TRBJ1-4	TRBV11-3	CASSPMTGNEKLFF	TGTGCCAGCAGCCCTATGACAGGGAATGAAAAACTGTTTTTT
.	.	TRBJ2-1	TRBV11-1	CASSPGDEQFF	TGTGCCAGCAGCCCCGGGGATGAGCAGTTCTTC
.	TRBD1	TRBJ2-4	TRBV2	CASRPGQGARAKNIQYF	TGTGCCAGCAGGCCGGGACAGGGGGCGCGGGCCAAAAACATTCAGTACTTC
once	.	TRBJ1-3	TRBV30	CAWSVWASSGNTIYF	TGTGCCTGGAGTGTATGGGCGAGCTCTGGAAACACCATATATTTT
.	TRBD2	TRBJ2-3	TRBV5-1	CASSLASSGGSTDTQYF	TGCGCCAGCAGCTTGGCGTCCAGCGGGGGGTCCACAGATACGCAGTATTTT
.	TRBD1	TRBJ2-6	TRBV7-2	CASSLLTGGFGANVLTF	TGTGCCAGCAGCCTCCTGACAGGGGGTTTTGGGGCCAACGTCCTGACTTTC
.	.	TRBJ1-6	TRBV28	CASSLNGGYNSPLHF	TGTGCCAGCAGCCTTAACGGGGGATATAATTCACCCCTCCACTTT
.	.	TRBJ1-1	TRBV7-3	CASSLGQNFEAFF	TGTGCCAGCAGCTTAGGGCAGAATTTTGAAGCTTTCTTT
.	.	TRBJ2-5	TRBV11-3	CASSTPLQGGVPQETQYF	TGTGCCAGCAGCACCCCCCTCCAAGGGGGAGTGCCCCAAGAGACCCAGTACTTC
.	.	TRBJ1-3	TRBV2	CASSEAVGNTIYF	TGTGCCAGCAGTGAGGCGGTTGGAAACACCATATATTTT
.	.	TRBJ2-1	TRBV5-4	CASSSREAETYNEQFF	TGTGCCAGCAGCTCCCGGGAAGCGGAAACCTACAATGAGCAGTTCTTC
.	.	TRBJ2-2	TRBV11-1	CASSMTVNTGELFF	TGTGCCAGCAGCATGACAGTCAACACCGGGGAGCTGTTTTTT
.	.	TRBJ1-2	TRBV6-1	CASSDRGSYGYTF	TGTGCCAGCAGTGACAGGGGTTCCTATGGCTACACCTTC
.	TRBD2	TRBJ2-3	TRBV27	CASSWEGNTDTQYF	TGTGCCAGCAGTTGGGAGGGAAACACAGATACGCAGTATTTT
.	.	TRBJ2-2	TRBV2	CASLFGGSNTGELFF	TGTGCCAGTCTTTTCGGCGGATCGAACACCGGGGAGCTGTTTTTT
.	TRBD2	TRBJ2-3	TRBV20-1	CSASLAGLSTDTQYF	TGCAGTGCTAGTCTAGCGGGCTTGAGCACAGATACGCAGTATTTT
.	.	TRBJ2-7	TRBV11-2	CASSLGLREKGDGEQYF	TGTGCCAGCAGCTTAGGCCTCAGGGAAAAAGGAGACGGGGAGCAGTACTTC
.	.	TRBJ2-1	TRBV6-5	CASSTGEYEQFF	TGTGCCAGCAGTACGGGGGAGTATGAGCAGTTCTTC
.	TRBD2	TRBJ2-1	TRBV19	CASSIASGGSDEQFF	TGTGCCAGTAGTATAGCTAGCGGGGGGTCGGATGAGCAGTTCTTC
.	.	TRBJ1-5	TRBV19	CASTDGTLYQPQHF	TGTGCCAGTACCGACGGGACACTCTATCAGCCCCAGCATTTT
.	TRBD2	TRBJ2-5	TRBV7-7	CASSSTLGLAGAETQYF	TGTGCCAGCAGTTCTACCCTGGGACTAGCGGGAGCAGAGACCCAGTACTTC
.	.	TRBJ2-1	TRBV11-3	CASSLVPGNEQFF	TGTGCCAGCAGCTTAGTCCCGGGCAATGAGCAGTTCTTC